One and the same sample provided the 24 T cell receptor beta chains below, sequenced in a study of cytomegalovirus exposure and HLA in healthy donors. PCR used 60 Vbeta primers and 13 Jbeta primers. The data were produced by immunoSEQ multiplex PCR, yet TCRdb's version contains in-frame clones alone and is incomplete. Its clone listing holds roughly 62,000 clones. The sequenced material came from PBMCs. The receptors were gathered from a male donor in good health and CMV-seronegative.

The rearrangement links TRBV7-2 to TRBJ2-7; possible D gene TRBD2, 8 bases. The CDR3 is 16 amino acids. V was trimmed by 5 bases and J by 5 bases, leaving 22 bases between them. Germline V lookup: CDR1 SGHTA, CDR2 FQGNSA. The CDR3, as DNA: TGTGCCAGCAGCCGGGGGGGGGCAGGGGGGGGGAACGAGCAGTACTTC. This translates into CASSRGGAGGGNEQYF.

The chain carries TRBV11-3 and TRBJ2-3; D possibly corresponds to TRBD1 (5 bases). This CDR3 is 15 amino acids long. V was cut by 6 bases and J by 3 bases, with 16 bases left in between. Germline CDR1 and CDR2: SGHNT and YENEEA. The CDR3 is CASSRQPQGTDTQYF. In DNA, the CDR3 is TGTGCCAGCAGTAGACAGCCTCAAGGTACAGATACGCAGTATTTT.

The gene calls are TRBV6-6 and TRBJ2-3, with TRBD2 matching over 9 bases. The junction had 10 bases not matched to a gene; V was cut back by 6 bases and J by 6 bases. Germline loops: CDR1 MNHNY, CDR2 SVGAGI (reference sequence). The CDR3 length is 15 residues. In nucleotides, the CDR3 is TGTGCCAGCAGGATAGGCGGGGGGGCCTTCGATACGCAGTATTTT. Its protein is CASRIGGGAFDTQYF.

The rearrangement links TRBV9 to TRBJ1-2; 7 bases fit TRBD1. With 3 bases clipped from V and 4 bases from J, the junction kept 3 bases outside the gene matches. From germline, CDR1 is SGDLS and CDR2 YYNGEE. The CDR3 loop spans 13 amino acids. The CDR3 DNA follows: TGTGCCAGCAGCGCCCGGACAGGCTATGGCTACACCTTC. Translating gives CASSARTGYGYTF.

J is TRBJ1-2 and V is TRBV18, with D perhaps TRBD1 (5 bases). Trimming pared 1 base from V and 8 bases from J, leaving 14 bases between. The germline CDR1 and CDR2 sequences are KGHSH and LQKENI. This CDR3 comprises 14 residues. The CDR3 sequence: CASSPRSGEEGYTF. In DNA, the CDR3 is TGTGCCAGCTCACCACGGTCGGGGGAGGAGGGCTACACCTTC.

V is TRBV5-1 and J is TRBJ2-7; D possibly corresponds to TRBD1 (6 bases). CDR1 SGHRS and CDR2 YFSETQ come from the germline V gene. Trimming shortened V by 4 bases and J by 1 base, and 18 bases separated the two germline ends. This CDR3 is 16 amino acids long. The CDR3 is CASSLRTGFGSYEQYF. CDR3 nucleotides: TGCGCCAGCAGCCTACGCACAGGGTTTGGATCCTACGAGCAGTACTTC.

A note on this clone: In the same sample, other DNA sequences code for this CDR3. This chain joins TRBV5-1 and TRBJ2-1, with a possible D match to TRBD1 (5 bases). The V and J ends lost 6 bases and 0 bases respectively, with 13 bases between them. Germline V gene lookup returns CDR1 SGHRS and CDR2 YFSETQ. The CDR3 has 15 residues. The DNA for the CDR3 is TGCGCCAGCAAGCTAGGGGCAAACTCCTACAATGAGCAGTTCTTC. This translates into CASKLGANSYNEQFF.

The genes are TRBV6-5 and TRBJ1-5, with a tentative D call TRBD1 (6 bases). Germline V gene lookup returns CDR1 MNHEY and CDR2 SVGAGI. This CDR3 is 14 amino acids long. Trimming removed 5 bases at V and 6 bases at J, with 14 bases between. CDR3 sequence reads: CASSDGTSAQPQHF. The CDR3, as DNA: TGTGCCAGCAGTGATGGGACATCTGCTCAGCCCCAGCATTTT.

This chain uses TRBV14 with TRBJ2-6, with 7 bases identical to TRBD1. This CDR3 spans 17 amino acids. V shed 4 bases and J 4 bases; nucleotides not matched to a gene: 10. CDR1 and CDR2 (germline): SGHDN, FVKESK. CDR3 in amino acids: CASSRTSGGTGANVLTF. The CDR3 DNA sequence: TGTGCCAGCAGCCGAACCTCAGGGGGAACAGGGGCCAACGTCCTGACTTTC.

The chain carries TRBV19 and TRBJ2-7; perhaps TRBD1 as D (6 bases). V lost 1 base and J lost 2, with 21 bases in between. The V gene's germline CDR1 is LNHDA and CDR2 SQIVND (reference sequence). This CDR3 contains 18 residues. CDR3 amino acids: CASSIVGQSLPRAYEQYF. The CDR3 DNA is TGTGCCAGTAGTATAGTCGGACAGTCCCTGCCTCGCGCCTACGAGCAGTACTTC.

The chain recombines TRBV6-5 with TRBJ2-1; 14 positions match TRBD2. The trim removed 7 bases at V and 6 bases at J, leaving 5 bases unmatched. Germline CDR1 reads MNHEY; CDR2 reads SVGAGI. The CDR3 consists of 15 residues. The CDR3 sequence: CASTKGTSGSNEQFF. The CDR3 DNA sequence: TGTGCCAGCACTAAGGGGACTAGCGGGAGCAATGAGCAGTTCTTC.

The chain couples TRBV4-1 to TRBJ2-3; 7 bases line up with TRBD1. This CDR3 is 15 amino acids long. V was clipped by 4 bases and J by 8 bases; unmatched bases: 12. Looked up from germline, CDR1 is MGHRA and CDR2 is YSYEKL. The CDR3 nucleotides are TGCGCCAGCAGCCCCTGGGCAGGGGGAATAGGTACGCAGTATTTT. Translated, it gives CASSPWAGGIGTQYF.

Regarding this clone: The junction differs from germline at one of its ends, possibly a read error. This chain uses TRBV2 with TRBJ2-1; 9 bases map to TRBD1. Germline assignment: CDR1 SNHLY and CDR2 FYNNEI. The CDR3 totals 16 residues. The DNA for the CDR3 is TGTGCCAGCAAACGACAGGGGGAAACCTCCGACAATGAGCAGTTCTTC. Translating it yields CASKRQGETSDNEQFF.

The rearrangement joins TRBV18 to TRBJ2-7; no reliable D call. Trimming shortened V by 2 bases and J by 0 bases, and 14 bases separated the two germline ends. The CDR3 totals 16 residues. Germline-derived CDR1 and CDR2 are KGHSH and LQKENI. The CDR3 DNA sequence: TGTGCCAGCTCACCAAGAACCGACTTAAGCTCCTACGAGCAGTACTTC. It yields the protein CASSPRTDLSSYEQYF.

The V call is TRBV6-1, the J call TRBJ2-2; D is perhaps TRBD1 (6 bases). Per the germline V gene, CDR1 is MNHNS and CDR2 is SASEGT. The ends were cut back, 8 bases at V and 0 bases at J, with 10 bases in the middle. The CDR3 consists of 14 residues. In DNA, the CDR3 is TGTGCCAGCCAGGGGCGGCCGAACACCGGGGAGCTGTTTTTT. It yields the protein CASQGRPNTGELFF.

CDR3: CASSLGDGNTIYF. CDR3 coding DNA: TGTGCCAGCAGCTTGGGCGATGGAAACACCATATATTTT. The chain carries TRBV5-6 and TRBJ1-3, with D uncertain. Germline V CDR1 and CDR2: SGHDT, YYEEEE. V was shortened by 0 bases and J by 3 bases, with 4 bases between the two germline ends. This CDR3 has 13 amino acids.

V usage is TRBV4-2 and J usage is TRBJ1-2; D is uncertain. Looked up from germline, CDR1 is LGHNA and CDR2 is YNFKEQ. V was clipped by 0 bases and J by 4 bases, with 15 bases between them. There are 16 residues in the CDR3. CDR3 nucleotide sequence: TGTGCCAGCAGCCAAGACGTAGGCGGGAGACCCTATGGCTACACCTTC. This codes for CASSQDVGGRPYGYTF.

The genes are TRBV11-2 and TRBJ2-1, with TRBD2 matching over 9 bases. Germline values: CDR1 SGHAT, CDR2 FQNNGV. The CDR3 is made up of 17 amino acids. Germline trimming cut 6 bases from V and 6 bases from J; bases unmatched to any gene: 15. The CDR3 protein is CASSSGGTRGGPNEQFF. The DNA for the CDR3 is TGTGCCAGCAGTTCTGGCGGGACGCGGGGGGGGCCCAATGAGCAGTTCTTC.

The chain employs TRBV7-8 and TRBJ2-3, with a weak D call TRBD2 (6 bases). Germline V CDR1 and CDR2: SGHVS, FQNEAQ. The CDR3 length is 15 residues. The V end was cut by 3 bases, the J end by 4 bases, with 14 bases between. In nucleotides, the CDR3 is TGTGCCAGCAGCTTTCCCGGGGGTGCTTCAGATACGCAGTATTTT. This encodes CASSFPGGASDTQYF.

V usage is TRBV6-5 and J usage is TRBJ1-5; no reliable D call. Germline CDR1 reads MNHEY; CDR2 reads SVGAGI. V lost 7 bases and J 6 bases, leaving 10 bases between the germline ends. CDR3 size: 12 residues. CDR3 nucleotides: TGTGCCAGCACAAAATGGAGTCAGCCCCAGCATTTT. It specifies CASTKWSQPQHF.

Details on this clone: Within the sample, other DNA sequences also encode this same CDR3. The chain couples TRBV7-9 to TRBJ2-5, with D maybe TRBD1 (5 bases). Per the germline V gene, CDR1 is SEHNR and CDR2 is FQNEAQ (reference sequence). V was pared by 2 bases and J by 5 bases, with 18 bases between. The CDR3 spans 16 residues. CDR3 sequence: CASSLWIIGQGETQYF. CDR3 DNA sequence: TGTGCCAGCAGCTTATGGATTATCGGGCAGGGCGAGACCCAGTACTTC.

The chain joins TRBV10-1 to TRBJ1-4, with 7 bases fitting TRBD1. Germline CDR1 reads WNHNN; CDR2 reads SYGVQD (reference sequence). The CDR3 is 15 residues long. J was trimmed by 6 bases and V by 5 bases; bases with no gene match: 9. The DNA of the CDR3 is TGCGCCAGCAGTAGGTCCCGGGACAGTTATGAAAAACTGTTTTTT. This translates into CASSRSRDSYEKLFF.

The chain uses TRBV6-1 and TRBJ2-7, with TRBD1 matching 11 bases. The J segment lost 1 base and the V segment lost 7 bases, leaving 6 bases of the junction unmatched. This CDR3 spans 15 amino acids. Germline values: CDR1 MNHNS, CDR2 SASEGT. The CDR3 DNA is TGTGCCAGCAACCACGGACAGGGGGCTTCCTACGAGCAGTACTTC. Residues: CASNHGQGASYEQYF.

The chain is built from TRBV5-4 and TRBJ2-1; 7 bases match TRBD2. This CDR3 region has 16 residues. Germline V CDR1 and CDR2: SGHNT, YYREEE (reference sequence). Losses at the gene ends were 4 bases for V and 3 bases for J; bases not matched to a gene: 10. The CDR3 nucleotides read TGTGCCAGCAGCGTGGAACCTAGCGGAGTCTACAATGAGCAGTTCTTC. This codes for CASSVEPSGVYNEQFF.